The TCR beta chain described here comes from a study of technical replicates of blood from a few donors. In germline, CDR1 is SGHRS, CDR2 YFSETQ. This CDR3 has 19 amino acids. Trimming stripped 2 bases from V and 1 base from J, with 24 bases between. TCRdb's copy holds only in-frame clones and misses some; the assay was immunoSEQ multiplex PCR. The sample has 60,000 to 90,000 clones; just under 97% are singletons. J is TRBJ1-1 and V is TRBV5-1, with a weak D call TRBD1 (6 bases). Sequencing was done on a sample of T cells isolated from PBMCs. The sequence was obtained from a human donor in good health. This CDR3 is CASSFESGQRPRKNTEAFF. CDR3 bases: TGCGCCAGCAGCTTCGAGTCCGGACAGAGGCCTCGCAAGAACACTGAAGCTTTCTTT.